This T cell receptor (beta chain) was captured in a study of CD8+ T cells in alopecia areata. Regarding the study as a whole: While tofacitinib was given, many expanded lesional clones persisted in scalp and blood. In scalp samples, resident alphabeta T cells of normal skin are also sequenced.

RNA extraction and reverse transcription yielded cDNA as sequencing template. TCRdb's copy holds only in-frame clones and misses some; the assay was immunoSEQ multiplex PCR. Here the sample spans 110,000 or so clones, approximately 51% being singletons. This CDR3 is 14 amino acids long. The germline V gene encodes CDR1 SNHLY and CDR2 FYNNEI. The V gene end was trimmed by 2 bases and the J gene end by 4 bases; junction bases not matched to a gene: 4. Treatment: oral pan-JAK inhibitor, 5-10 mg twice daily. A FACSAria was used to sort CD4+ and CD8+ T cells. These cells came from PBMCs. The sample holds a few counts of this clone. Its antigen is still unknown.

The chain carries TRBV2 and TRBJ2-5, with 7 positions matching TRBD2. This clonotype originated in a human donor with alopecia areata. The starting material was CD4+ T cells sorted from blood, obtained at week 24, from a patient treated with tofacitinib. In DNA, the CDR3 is TGTGCCAGCAGTGAACGACCGGGGGGAGAGACCCAGTACTTC. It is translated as CASSERPGGETQYF.